These T cell receptor beta chains were read from a single sample in a study of CD8 T cells in ankylosing spondylitis. TCRdb recomputed calls from the 5' RACE reads with MiXCR, one row per CDR3 protein. The sample has around 390,000 distinct CDR3 sequences; about a fifth are singletons. Input material: blood, either unsorted or a sorted T cell fraction (not recorded which). The receptor source for this set is a male donor with ankylosing spondylitis. CDR3s include the opening cysteine and the closing phenylalanine or tryptophan. Each record gives: D gene, J gene, V gene, clone size, CDR3 DNA, CDR3 protein. D genes are given only for firm matches. Clone size is stated in some rows and not others, as once, few, many or a class when expanded.

- TRBJ2-1 TRBV19 - TGTGCCAGTAGTATAAGGCCCGACAGCGGCAATGAGCAGTTCTTC CASSIRPDSGNEQFF
- TRBJ1-1 TRBV20-1 few TGCAGTGCTAGAGATCGGGTGGTGAGCACTGAAGCTTTCTTT CSARDRVVSTEAFF
TRBD1 TRBJ2-1 TRBV5-1 many TGCGCCAGCAGCTCCACAGGGGAAAGGCACAATGAGCAGTTCTTC CASSSTGERHNEQFF
- TRBJ1-6 TRBV12-3/TRBV12-4 - TGTGCCAGCAGTTTAGGGGGACCCCTCCACTTT CASSLGGPLHF
TRBD2 TRBJ2-1 TRBV11-2 few TGTGCCAGCAGCTCCCTAGGCGGGGGCTACAATGAGCAGTTCTTC CASSSLGGGYNEQFF
- TRBJ2-1 TRBV7-8 - TGTGCCAGCAGCTTAGTCGGACTCTCCTACAATGAGCAGTTCTTC CASSLVGLSYNEQFF
- TRBJ2-5 TRBV7-9 - TGTGCCAGCAGCTTAGATCTGGAAGAGACCCAGTACTTC CASSLDLEETQYF
- TRBJ2-3 TRBV9 - TGTGCCAGCAGCGTAGGCCCGCGGGATACGCAGTATTTT CASSVGPRDTQYF
TRBD2 TRBJ2-5 TRBV20-1 few TGCAGTCTACCCTGGGGTAGCGGGATTCAAGAGACCCAGTACTTC CSLPWGSGIQETQYF
TRBD1 TRBJ2-7 TRBV29-1 - TGCAGCGTGGGAACCGGGACAGCTTCCTACGAGCAGTACTTC CSVGTGTASYEQYF
TRBD2 TRBJ2-3 TRBV28 few TGTGCCAGCAGTCAGGGACTAGGTTTCATAGATACGCAGTATTTT CASSQGLGFIDTQYF
TRBD2 TRBJ2-1 TRBV20-1 - TGCAGTGCTAGAGATCCTTCCGGGACTAGCGGGAGAGATGAGCAGTTCTTC CSARDPSGTSGRDEQFF
- TRBJ2-1 TRBV7-3 - TGTGCCAGCAGCCCCTCTCGGGGTTACAATGAGCAGTTCTTC CASSPSRGYNEQFF
- TRBJ2-3 TRBV6-5 once TGTGCCAGCAGTTACGTCCCCCGGGACCAAGGCACAGATACGCAGTATTTT CASSYVPRDQGTDTQYF
- TRBJ2-2 TRBV5-1 few TGCGCCAGCAGCTACGGTTGGGGGGTCGGGGAGCTGTTTTTT CASSYGWGVGELFF
- TRBJ2-7 TRBV2 - TGTGCCAGCAGTGAAGGGGCCCTTTCCTACGAGCAGTACTTC CASSEGALSYEQYF
- TRBJ2-7 TRBV5-1 few TGCGCCAGCAGCGACGGACGCTACGAGCAGTACTTC CASSDGRYEQYF
- TRBJ2-7 TRBV27 few TGTGCCAGCAGTCAATCCGGGTCCTACTACGAGCAGTACTTC CASSQSGSYYEQYF
- TRBJ2-7 TRBV20-1 few TGCAGTCATCTAGGCCAGACCTACGAGCAGTACTTC CSHLGQTYEQYF
- TRBJ2-6 TRBV5-1 few TGCGCCAGCAGCTTGGTAGAGAATGGGGCCAACGTCCTGACTTTC CASSLVENGANVLTF
TRBD1 TRBJ2-3 TRBV5-1 - TGCGCCAGCAGCCGGACCGACAGGGGGGACACAGATACGCAGTATTTT CASSRTDRGDTDTQYF
TRBD2 TRBJ2-3 TRBV29-1 many TGCAGCGCCCTAATGGCGGGAGGTAACACAGATACGCAGTATTTT CSALMAGGNTDTQYF
- TRBJ2-2 TRBV15 - TGTGCCACCAGCAGAGATGGTCAGGGCTACACCGGGGAGCTGTTTTTT CATSRDGQGYTGELFF
- TRBJ2-1 TRBV20-1 few TGCAGTGCAAGTCCCTTCAGGCCGGGAGTCCTCAATGAGCAGTTCTTC CSASPFRPGVLNEQFF
- TRBJ2-1 TRBV4-2 - TGTGCCAGCAGCCCGGCCAAGAGCTCCTACAATGAGCAGTTCTTC CASSPAKSSYNEQFF
- TRBJ1-2 TRBV4-1 - TGCGCCAGCAGCCAAGACCGGGGCTGGGTCGATGGCTACACCTTC CASSQDRGWVDGYTF
- TRBJ1-1 TRBV4-3 - TGCGCCAGCAGCGAATCTTTAGGAAAGGGGCGCACTGAAGCTTTCTTT CASSESLGKGRTEAFF
TRBD1 TRBJ2-7 TRBV2 - TGTGCCAGCAAACAGGGGTATGCCTACGAGCAGTACTTC CASKQGYAYEQYF